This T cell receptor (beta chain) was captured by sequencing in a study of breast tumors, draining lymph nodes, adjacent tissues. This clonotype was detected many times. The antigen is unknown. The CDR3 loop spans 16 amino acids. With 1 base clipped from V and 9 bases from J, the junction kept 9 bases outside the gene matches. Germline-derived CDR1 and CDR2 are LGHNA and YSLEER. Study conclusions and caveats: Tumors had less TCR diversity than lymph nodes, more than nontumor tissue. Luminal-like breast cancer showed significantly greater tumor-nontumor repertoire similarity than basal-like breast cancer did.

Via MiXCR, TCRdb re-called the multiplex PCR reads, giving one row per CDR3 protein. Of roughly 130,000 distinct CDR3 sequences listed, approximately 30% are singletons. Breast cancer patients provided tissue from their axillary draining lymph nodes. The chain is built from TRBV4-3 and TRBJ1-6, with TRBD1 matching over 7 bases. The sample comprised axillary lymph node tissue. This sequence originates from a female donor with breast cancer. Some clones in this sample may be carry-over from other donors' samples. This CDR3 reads CASSQGARGYGSPLHF. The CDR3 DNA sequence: TGCGCCAGCAGCCAAGGGGCCAGGGGGTACGGTTCACCCCTCCACTTT.